What follows are 28 T cell receptor beta chains derived from one specimen sequenced in a study of cytomegalovirus exposure and HLA in healthy donors. Both 60 Vbeta primers and 13 Jbeta primers went into the PCR. Some clones are missing from TCRdb's copy, which holds only in-frame ones; the method was immunoSEQ multiplex PCR. In the table there are about 83,000 clones, 65% to 80% of which are singletons. Sequencing input: PBMCs. These receptors originate from a man in his sixties in good health and CMV-seronegative.

The chain joins TRBV9 to TRBJ2-7; 7 bases align to TRBD2. Unmatched junction bases numbered 3, after V lost 3 bases and J lost 0 bases. CDR1 is SGDLS and CDR2 is YYNGEE in the germline V gene. CDR3 length equals 14 residues. CDR3 loop: CASSAGGTSYEQYF. CDR3 nucleotides: TGTGCCAGCAGCGCGGGGGGTACCTCCTACGAGCAGTACTTC.

The chain has TRBV6-1 and TRBJ2-3, with 9 bases matching TRBD2. This CDR3 has 16 residues. The V gene end was trimmed by 4 bases and the J gene end by 5 bases; junction bases not matched to a gene: 10. Germline V gives CDR1 MNHNS, CDR2 SASEGT. CDR3: CASSGAGGGAGDTQYF. DNA for the CDR3: TGTGCCAGCAGTGGGGCGGGCGGGGGGGCTGGAGATACGCAGTATTTT.

The chain uses TRBV7-2 and TRBJ2-2; TRBD2 is a possible D gene (5 bases). Trimming left V 6 bases short and J 7 bases short, with 12 bases between. This CDR3 spans 13 amino acids. Germline V lookup: CDR1 SGHTA, CDR2 FQGNSA. CDR3 loop: CASRLTSFGELFF. The CDR3 DNA reads as TGTGCCAGCAGACTTACTAGTTTCGGGGAGCTGTTTTTT.

With regard to this clone: The sample holds other DNA sequences that translate to the same CDR3. This sequence joins TRBV9 and TRBJ1-2; D unresolved. The V end lost 0 bases, the J end lost 5 bases, and 8 bases lay between the germline ends. The CDR3 has 13 residues. From germline, CDR1 is SGDLS and CDR2 YYNGEE. The CDR3 DNA reads as TGTGCCAGCAGCGTAGGAACAGCATATGGCTACACCTTC. Its translation: CASSVGTAYGYTF. The full variable domain, with the rest looked up from reference TRBV9 and TRBJ1-2, is DSGVTQTPKHLITATGQRVTLRCSPRSGDLSVYWYQQSLDQGLQFLIQYYNGEERAKGNILERFSAQQFPDLHSELNLSSLELGDSALYFCASSVGTAYGYTFGSGTRLTVV.

This chain joins TRBV19 and TRBJ1-4; D might be TRBD1 (6 bases). Trimming stripped 5 bases from V and 5 bases from J, with 12 bases between. The CDR3 totals 14 residues. Germline loops: CDR1 LNHDA, CDR2 SQIVND (reference sequence). Here the CDR3 reads CASSPNRVNEKLFF. The CDR3 nucleotides read TGTGCCAGTAGTCCCAACAGGGTAAATGAAAAACTGTTTTTT.

The V and J genes are TRBV5-4 and TRBJ1-2, with 8 nucleotides matching TRBD1. CDR3 size: 15 residues. Germline V gene sequence: CDR1 SGHNT, CDR2 YYREEE (reference sequence). Unmatched junction bases numbered 12, after V lost 4 bases and J lost 7 bases. CDR3 DNA: TGTGCCAGCAGCCGAAGGCAGGGGGCCTCTGGTGGCTACACCTTC. Translation: CASSRRQGASGGYTF.

This chain links TRBV5-1 with TRBJ2-5; TRBD2 is a possible D gene (6 bases). The better agreement between TRBJ2-7 and the DNA end casts doubt on the J call. CDR3 length: 14 residues. CDR1 is SGHRS and CDR2 is YFSETQ in the germline V gene. The CDR3 DNA sequence: TGCGCCAGCAGCCCGCTGGGGGGTACCTACGAGCAGTACTTC. Translation gives CASSPLGGTYEQYF.

This clone was seen only once. The chain carries TRBV5-5 and TRBJ2-5; 11 nucleotides agree with TRBD2. The V and J ends lost 4 bases and 5 bases, in that order; junction bases with no gene match: 10. Germline lookup yields CDR1 SGHKS and CDR2 YYEKEE (reference sequence). This CDR3 is built from 16 residues. CDR3: CASSKPLAGGGETQYF. The CDR3 region has the DNA TGTGCCAGCAGCAAGCCCCTAGCGGGGGGTGGGGAGACCCAGTACTTC.

J is TRBJ2-3 and V is TRBV6-6; TRBD1 matches at 9 bases. Germline assignment: CDR1 MNHNY and CDR2 SVGAGI (reference sequence). The CDR3 runs to 15 residues. Trimming cost V 2 bases and J 6 bases; bases outside gene matches: 6. The DNA of the CDR3 is TGTGCCAGCAGTTACCCTGGACAGGGGTCCGATACGCAGTATTTT. It translates to CASSYPGQGSDTQYF.

J is TRBJ1-3 and V is TRBV9; weak D call: TRBD1 (5 bases). The CDR3 consists of 13 residues. The V gene lost 5 bases and the J gene lost 6 bases, with 12 bases spanning the gap. Germline CDR1 SGDLS, CDR2 YYNGEE. The CDR3 DNA reads as TGTGCCAGCAGAGGACACGACCAAAACACCATATATTTT. It codes for CASRGHDQNTIYF.

The V and J genes are TRBV7-2 and TRBJ2-3; the D gene is possibly TRBD2 (5 bases). CDR3 length equals 14 residues. V gave up 1 base and J gave up 2 bases, with 7 bases separating them. Germline-derived CDR1 and CDR2 are SGHTA and FQGNSA. The CDR3 sequence is CASSLDLATDTQYF. DNA of the CDR3: TGTGCCAGCAGCTTAGATCTAGCCACAGATACGCAGTATTTT.

The chain has TRBV10-2 and TRBJ2-5; TRBD1 aligns across 9 bases. V shed 2 bases and J 5 bases; nucleotides not matched to a gene: 3. CDR1 and CDR2 from the germline V gene are WSHSY and SAAADI. This CDR3 contains 14 residues. CDR3 DNA: TGCGCCAGCAGTGAGCCGACAGGGGGGGAGACCCAGTACTTC. Amino acids: CASSEPTGGETQYF.

There are a few counts of this clone. The chain recombines TRBV5-1 with TRBJ2-4; weak D call: TRBD2 (6 bases). CDR1 is SGHRS and CDR2 is YFSETQ in the germline V gene. This CDR3 has 14 amino acids. Trimming stripped 10 bases from V and 2 bases from J, with 16 bases between. The CDR3 reads CAPNEGRPKNIQYF. The CDR3 DNA is TGCGCCCCCAACGAGGGGAGGCCCAAAAACATTCAGTACTTC.

The table lists this clone with a few counts. The chain recombines TRBV6-5 with TRBJ1-1; 7 positions match TRBD1. The CDR3 loop spans 14 amino acids. The V and J ends lost 8 bases and 5 bases, in that order; junction bases with no gene match: 11. From germline, CDR1 is MNHEY and CDR2 SVGAGI. CDR3 amino acids: CASEVSGGGTEAFF. CDR3 DNA: TGTGCCAGCGAAGTCTCAGGGGGAGGAACTGAAGCTTTCTTT.

Only one count was recorded for this clone. J is TRBJ2-7 and V is TRBV9, with D perhaps TRBD1 (6 bases). Germline loops: CDR1 SGDLS, CDR2 YYNGEE. The CDR3 runs 16 residues. V was pared by 3 bases and J by 2 bases, with 18 bases between. CDR3 residues: CASSARQAPEPYEQYF. The CDR3 bases are TGTGCCAGCAGCGCCCGACAGGCCCCCGAACCCTACGAGCAGTACTTC.

CDR3 sequence: CASSVSGLQKYF. The CDR3 nucleotides are TGTGCCAGCAGTGTCTCAGGGCTACAAAAGTACTTC. The V call is TRBV2, the J call TRBJ2-7, with D perhaps matching TRBD1 (5 bases). With 4 bases removed from V and 11 bases from J, the gap between germline ends came to 15 bases. The CDR3 length is 12 residues. Germline V gene lookup returns CDR1 SNHLY and CDR2 FYNNEI. The full variable domain, completed using reference TRBV2 and TRBJ2-7, is EPEVTQTPSHQVTQMGQEVILRCVPISNHLYFYWYRQILGQKVEFLVSFYNNEISEKSEIFDDQFSVERPDGSNFTLKIRSTKLEDSAMYFCASSVSGLQKYFGPGTRLTVT.

This clone was picked up one time. The chain couples TRBV30 to TRBJ2-3, with a tentative D call TRBD1 (5 bases). Germline lookup yields CDR1 GTSNPN and CDR2 SVGIG (reference sequence). The CDR3 is 14 residues long. V shed 0 bases and J shed 4 bases, with 11 bases lying between them. The CDR3 DNA reads as TGTGCCTGGAGTGTGGGTGGGGCAGCAGATACGCAGTATTTT. This encodes CAWSVGGAADTQYF.

This chain joins TRBV4-1 and TRBJ2-7; a weak D match, TRBD1 (6 bases). This CDR3 has 16 amino acids. Per the germline V gene, CDR1 is MGHRA and CDR2 is YSYEKL. V was trimmed by 4 bases and J by 3 bases, leaving 19 bases between them. CDR3 sequence: CASSPSVGGYRYEQYF. The CDR3 DNA reads as TGCGCCAGCAGCCCCTCGGTAGGGGGATACCGCTACGAGCAGTACTTC.

This chain uses TRBV7-9 with TRBJ2-3; weak D call: TRBD2 (6 bases). This CDR3 spans 14 amino acids. Trimming left V 5 bases short and J 5 bases short, with 14 bases between. CDR1 is SEHNR and CDR2 is FQNEAQ in the germline V gene (reference sequence). The CDR3 DNA follows: TGTGCCAGCAGCCCGGGCGGGGCAGGAGATACGCAGTATTTT. Amino acids: CASSPGGAGDTQYF.

This chain links TRBV9 with TRBJ2-3; 8 bases fit TRBD1. CDR1 and CDR2 (germline): SGDLS, YYNGEE. V shed 4 bases and J 0 bases; nucleotides not matched to a gene: 7. There are 16 residues in the CDR3. The CDR3 spells CASSPRTGTSTDTQYF. The CDR3 DNA sequence: TGTGCCAGCAGCCCTAGGACAGGGACTAGCACAGATACGCAGTATTTT.

V gene TRBV10-3 combines with J gene TRBJ1-5; D gene uncertain. This CDR3 has 14 residues. V shed 3 bases and J shed 5 bases, with 11 bases lying between them. Germline CDR1 is ENHRY and CDR2 is SYGVKD. For the CDR3, the DNA is TGTGCCATCAGTGATGCGGGGTCCGATCAGCCCCAGCATTTT. This translates into CAISDAGSDQPQHF.

The chain employs TRBV2 and TRBJ2-2, with D unresolved. CDR1 is SNHLY and CDR2 is FYNNEI in the germline V gene. The germline V and J ends were trimmed by 5 bases and 0 bases, with 25 bases remaining between them. The length of the CDR3 is 20 residues. This CDR3 reads CASSPRLPMAVYANTGELFF. For the CDR3, the DNA is TGTGCCAGCAGTCCCCGGCTACCAATGGCGGTTTACGCGAACACCGGGGAGCTGTTTTTT.

V usage is TRBV2 and J usage is TRBJ1-4; TRBD1 is a possible D gene (5 bases). The V gene's germline CDR1 is SNHLY and CDR2 FYNNEI. The CDR3 covers 14 residues. The germline V and J ends were trimmed by 4 bases and 7 bases, with 13 bases remaining between them. CDR3 in DNA: TGTGCCAGCAGTGTAGGACGGGGGACTGAAAAACTGTTTTTT. Translating it yields CASSVGRGTEKLFF.

This clone has only one observation. The rearrangement links TRBV2 to TRBJ1-2; D perhaps matches TRBD1 (6 bases). This CDR3 has 13 amino acids. The V gene's germline CDR1 is SNHLY and CDR2 FYNNEI. The V and J ends lost 6 bases and 2 bases respectively, with 10 bases between them. The CDR3 DNA sequence: TGTGCCAGCAGGGGGACACTGAACTATGGCTACACCTTC. Its translation is CASRGTLNYGYTF. The full variable domain, in which reference TRBV2 and TRBJ1-2 provide the parts outside the CDR3, is EPEVTQTPSHQVTQMGQEVILRCVPISNHLYFYWYRQILGQKVEFLVSFYNNEISEKSEIFDDQFSVERPDGSNFTLKIRSTKLEDSAMYFCASRGTLNYGYTFGSGTRLTVV.

The V gene is TRBV10-1, the J gene TRBJ2-7; 11 bases align to TRBD2. The CDR3 contains 14 residues. Germline CDR1 and CDR2: WNHNN and SYGVQD (reference sequence). V gave up 6 bases and J gave up 2 bases; unmatched junction bases: 3. CDR3: CASSLGLAAYEQYF. The CDR3 bases are TGCGCCAGCAGCCTGGGACTAGCGGCCTACGAGCAGTACTTC.

J is TRBJ2-1 and V is TRBV10-3, with 10 nucleotides matching TRBD2. In germline, CDR1 is ENHRY, CDR2 SYGVKD. V trimming: 7 bases; J trimming: 9 bases; junction bases outside the gene matches: 9. The CDR3 is 14 amino acids. For the CDR3, the DNA is TGTGCCATCACCTGGGGACTAGCGAGGTGTGAGCAGTTCTTC. Encoded protein: CAITWGLARCEQFF.

The CDR3: CASSPETGLGDSPLHF. CDR3 nucleotides: TGTGCCAGTAGCCCGGAGACAGGGCTCGGAGATTCACCCCTCCACTTT. The V call is TRBV19, the J call TRBJ1-6; 7 bases fit TRBD1. The V and J ends lost 6 bases and 8 bases, in that order; junction bases with no gene match: 13. Germline lookup yields CDR1 LNHDA and CDR2 SQIVND (reference sequence). The CDR3 consists of 16 residues.

V and J are TRBV9 and TRBJ2-7; 7 positions agree with TRBD2. Germline CDR1 SGDLS, CDR2 YYNGEE. CDR3 length: 15 amino acids. V was pared by 2 bases and J by 0 bases, with 5 bases of the junction left unmatched. As DNA, the CDR3 is TGTGCCAGCAGCGTCTCTAGCGGCCCCTCCTACGAGCAGTACTTC. It yields the protein CASSVSSGPSYEQYF.